The 13 T cell receptor beta chains below were found in one sample sequenced in a study of shared clonotypes between healthy human individuals. The repertoire was sequenced with immunoSEQ multiplex PCR; TCRdb's copy has only in-frame clones and lacks some. In the table there are about 2.4 million clones, 93% of which are singletons. The specimen sequenced was naive CD4+ T cells from PBMCs. Subset defined: CD45RA+ positively selected. The source of these receptors is a man in his late teens or twenties in good health. Some clones in this sample may be carry-over from other donors' samples.

This clone has just a few counts. This sample also contains other DNA sequences that code for the same CDR3. The CDR3 here is CASSEGGQPQHF. The CDR3 nucleotides are TGTGCCAGCAGTGAAGGAGGACAGCCCCAGCATTTT. This chain uses TRBV2 with TRBJ1-5; D gene ambiguous. CDR3 length equals 12 residues. Germline CDR1 and CDR2: SNHLY and FYNNEI. Deletions cut 1 base from V and 7 bases from J, with 5 bases between.

The J gene is TRBJ2-6, the V gene TRBV6-1; tentative D call: TRBD1 (6 bases). The germline gives CDR1 MNHNS, CDR2 SASEGT. V gave up 3 bases and J gave up 1 base, with 13 bases separating them. This CDR3 comprises 17 residues. The chain's CDR3 is CASSESWGRSGANVLTF. The CDR3, as DNA: TGTGCCAGCAGTGAGTCCTGGGGGCGATCTGGGGCCAACGTCCTGACTTTC.

This rearrangement joins TRBV4-1 to TRBJ2-1; D may be TRBD1 (6 bases). Between the trimmed V and J ends, which lost 5 bases and 4 bases, there was a span of 12 bases. CDR1 and CDR2 from the germline V gene are MGHRA and YSYEKL. CDR3 length equals 14 residues. The CDR3 sequence: CASSTYRVYNEQFF. The CDR3 DNA sequence: TGCGCCAGCAGCACCTACAGGGTATACAATGAGCAGTTCTTC.

This chain uses TRBV5-1 with TRBJ1-1, with 11 nucleotides matching TRBD1. V shed 3 bases, J shed 5 bases, and the junction held 9 bases outside the gene matches. The CDR3 has 16 amino acids. Germline V gene data show CDR1 as SGHRS and CDR2 as YFSETQ. The CDR3 DNA reads TGCGCCAGCAGCTCCAATCCCGGGACAGGGGGAACTGAAGCTTTCTTT. Its protein is CASSSNPGTGGTEAFF.

The genes are TRBV6-1 and TRBJ2-5, with TRBD2 matching over 13 bases. Per germline, CDR1 MNHNS and CDR2 SASEGT. The CDR3 contains 15 residues. With 8 bases clipped from V and 7 bases from J, the junction kept 10 bases outside the gene matches. The CDR3, as DNA: TGTGCCAGCCAAGAGATCACTAGCGGGAGGGGGACCCAGTACTTC. It encodes CASQEITSGRGTQYF.

This chain uses TRBV5-8 with TRBJ1-2; 12 bases fit TRBD1. The CDR3 totals 16 residues. The germline gives CDR1 SGHTS, CDR2 YDEGEE. Trimming at V came to 2 bases and at J to 8 bases, leaving 10 bases not matched to a gene. The CDR3 coding sequence is TGTGCCAGCAGCTTTAACCGGGACAGGGGGCGTCGAGGCTACACCTTC. Protein: CASSFNRDRGRRGYTF.

This clone was found a few times. The V and J genes are TRBV10-3 and TRBJ1-1; a possible D gene is TRBD1 (6 bases). Trimming took 6 bases from V and 4 from J, leaving 15 bases between them. Germline CDR1 and CDR2: ENHRY and SYGVKD. This CDR3 has 14 amino acids. CDR3 amino acids: CAISYSGVGTEAFF. In nucleotides, the CDR3 is TGTGCCATCAGCTACTCAGGGGTTGGCACTGAAGCTTTCTTT.

This chain uses TRBV7-6 with TRBJ1-2, with TRBD1 matching over 8 bases. The V and J ends lost 5 bases and 5 bases, in that order; junction bases with no gene match: 16. CDR3 length equals 17 residues. Germline V gives CDR1 SGHVS, CDR2 FNYEAQ. The CDR3 region has the DNA TGTGCCAGCAGCCCGGCCCCAGGGACAGGCGAACCATATGGCTACACCTTC. It is translated as CASSPAPGTGEPYGYTF.

This rearrangement joins TRBV4-3 to TRBJ2-1; 7 bases align to TRBD2. The V and J ends lost 0 bases and 1 base, in that order; junction bases with no gene match: 15. CDR1 is LGHNA and CDR2 is YSLEER in the germline V gene. The CDR3 is 20 amino acids. Written as DNA, the CDR3 is TGCGCCAGCAGCCAAGATTTGGCCCTCTGGGGCGGGAGATCCTACAATGAGCAGTTCTTC. It translates to CASSQDLALWGGRSYNEQFF.

About this clone: Other nucleotide sequences from this sample produce the same CDR3. This rearrangement joins TRBV2 to TRBJ1-4, with TRBD1 matching over 8 bases. J lost 8 bases, V lost 8 bases, and 4 bases had no gene match. CDR1 is SNHLY, CDR2 FYNNEI, per germline. The CDR3 contains 12 residues. The CDR3 region is CASRQGREKLFF. The CDR3 DNA sequence: TGTGCCAGCCGACAGGGGAGGGAAAAACTGTTTTTT. The variable domain in full, completed from reference TRBV2 and TRBJ1-4, reads EPEVTQTPSHQVTQMGQEVILRCVPISNHLYFYWYRQILGQKVEFLVSFYNNEISEKSEIFDDQFSVERPDGSNFTLKIRSTKLEDSAMYFCASRQGREKLFFGSGTQLSVL.

The chain links TRBV2 to TRBJ2-7; D is unresolved. V lost 0 bases to trimming and J lost 6 bases, with 9 bases between them. The CDR3 runs to 13 residues. Germline V gene sequence: CDR1 SNHLY, CDR2 FYNNEI. The CDR3 protein is CASSEAVWVEQYF. The CDR3 DNA reads as TGTGCCAGCAGTGAAGCGGTCTGGGTCGAGCAGTACTTC.

The V call is TRBV4-1, the J call TRBJ2-1; a weak D match, TRBD2 (5 bases). CDR1 and CDR2 from the germline V gene are MGHRA and YSYEKL. The CDR3 contains 15 residues. V lost 2 bases, J lost 5 bases, and 13 bases lay in between. The CDR3 sequence: CASSQRHTSNNEQFF. The CDR3 DNA reads as TGCGCCAGCAGCCAAAGGCATACTAGTAACAATGAGCAGTTCTTC.

The rearrangement joins TRBV28 to TRBJ2-3, with D uncertain. Between the trimmed V and J ends, which lost 4 bases and 7 bases, there was a span of 6 bases. This CDR3 contains 11 residues. Germline V gene lookup returns CDR1 MDHEN and CDR2 SYDVKM. CDR3 DNA sequence: TGTGCCAGCAGTTCACGTAATACGCAGTATTTT. This encodes CASSSRNTQYF.